This note documents a single T cell receptor beta chain sequence. This specimen belongs to a study of CD8 T cells in Susac syndrome. RNA amounts of roughly 0.45 to 1 ug underwent reverse transcription with random hexamers. The TCR beta CDR3 was amplified by immunoSEQ multiplex PCR across 54 Vbeta, 13 Jbeta. A single record per CDR3 protein comes from TCRdb applying MiXCR to the immunoSEQ multiplex PCR reads. The table lists around 270,000 distinct CDR3 sequences, roughly 85% of them singletons, with 0.21% in the top ten. Sequencing targeted TCR beta in blood CD8+ and CD4+ T cells. Through negative isolation, CD4+ and CD8+ T cells were obtained, while TEMRA cells were enriched using FACS. The sample comprised CD8+ T cells from PBMCs. The receptor's source is a human donor with multiple sclerosis.

CDR3 coding DNA: TGTGCCAGCAGTGAAGACAGGGGAGGGTTCGAGCAGTACTTC. Amino acids: CASSEDRGGFEQYF. This chain links TRBV2 with TRBJ2-7; D might be TRBD1 or TRBD2, each matching 7 bases. V was cut by 1 base and J by 6 bases, with 13 bases left in between. Germline assignment: CDR1 SNHLY and CDR2 FYNNEI. There are 14 residues in the CDR3.